The entry below describes one T cell receptor (beta chain). This specimen comes from a study of OX40 agonist ivuxolimab in advanced cancers. Germline V CDR1 and CDR2: LGHNA, YNFKEQ. The CDR3 runs 18 residues. The V end was cut by 0 bases, the J end by 0 bases, with 12 bases between. The table came from immunoSEQ multiplex PCR; TCRdb's copy has only in-frame clones and leaves some out. The sample contains over 9,500 clones, about nine tenths of which appear only once. Sequenced material: CD4+ or CD8+ T cells sorted from blood, taken in a trial of the OX40 agonist ivuxolimab. The chain recombines TRBV4-2 with TRBJ2-6; the D is unclear. The source of this sequence is an adult with an advanced solid tumor such as melanoma, head and neck, liver or kidney cancer. CDR3 in DNA: TGTGCCAGCAGCCAAGATGGAGACCGCACCTCTGGGGCCAACGTCCTGACTTTC. It is translated as CASSQDGDRTSGANVLTF.